Below are 25 T cell receptor beta chains sequenced from a single sample in a study of T cells after somatic rescue of genetic block. TCRdb keeps only in-frame clones here, not all; method: immunoSEQ multiplex PCR. Of about 67,000 clones detected, about 90% appear once; the ten largest clones hold around 3%. Sequenced sample: peripheral blood mononuclear cells (PBMCs). The receptors were sampled from a man between 35 and 55 years old.

This clone was found once. The J gene is TRBJ2-7, the V gene TRBV13, with D perhaps matching TRBD1 (5 bases). V lost 5 bases, J lost 3 bases, and 11 bases lay in between. Germline values: CDR1 PRHDT, CDR2 FYEKMQ (reference sequence). The CDR3 runs to 13 residues. The CDR3 sequence is CASSDDRVYEQYF. The CDR3 DNA follows: TGTGCCAGCAGCGATGACAGAGTCTACGAGCAGTACTTC.

This clone has only one observation. The rearrangement joins TRBV6-1 to TRBJ2-7, with TRBD1 matching 7 bases. Germline CDR1 and CDR2: MNHNS and SASEGT. The V gene end was trimmed by 5 bases and the J gene end by 4 bases; junction bases not matched to a gene: 8. The CDR3 loop spans 14 amino acids. DNA for the CDR3: TGTGCCAGCAGTCTAGAACAGGGGAGATACGAGCAGTACTTC. Its translation: CASSLEQGRYEQYF.

V is TRBV5-5 and J is TRBJ1-2; maybe TRBD1 (6 bases). V lost 2 bases, J lost 2 bases, and 13 bases lay in between. Germline loops: CDR1 SGHKS, CDR2 YYEKEE (reference sequence). CDR3 length equals 15 residues. In DNA form, the CDR3 reads TGTGCCAGCAGCTTAGGCGCTGGACAGAACTATGGCTACACCTTC. It is translated as CASSLGAGQNYGYTF.

This chain links TRBV28 with TRBJ2-7; D call uncertain. This CDR3 region has 12 residues. The V end was cut by 2 bases, the J end by 6 bases, with 8 bases between. Germline CDR1 is MDHEN and CDR2 is SYDVKM. CDR3 DNA sequence: TGTGCCAGCAGTTTAAAGGTTAGCGAGCAGTACTTC. This codes for CASSLKVSEQYF.

Written as DNA, the CDR3 is TGCGCCAGCAGCCAACTTGCGGGAGTGGGGAATGAGCAGTTCTTC. It yields the protein CASSQLAGVGNEQFF. The rearrangement joins TRBV4-1 to TRBJ2-1; 7 bases agree with TRBD2. Germline V gene data show CDR1 as MGHRA and CDR2 as YSYEKL. Trimming cost V 2 bases and J 7 bases; bases outside gene matches: 8. The CDR3 contains 15 residues.

V and J are TRBV2 and TRBJ1-6, with D unclear. This CDR3 comprises 15 residues. CDR1 and CDR2 from the germline V gene are SNHLY and FYNNEI. V lost 3 bases and J 6 bases, leaving 12 bases between the germline ends. CDR3 coding DNA: TGTGCCAGCAGTGAGGCTCTCATGGGTAATTCACCCCTCCACTTT. Its protein is CASSEALMGNSPLHF. Full variable domain (rest looked up from reference TRBV2 and TRBJ1-6): EPEVTQTPSHQVTQMGQEVILRCVPISNHLYFYWYRQILGQKVEFLVSFYNNEISEKSEIFDDQFSVERPDGSNFTLKIRSTKLEDSAMYFCASSEALMGNSPLHFGNGTRLTVT.

V and J are TRBV6-1 and TRBJ1-6; TRBD1 is a possible D gene (6 bases). Trimming took 6 bases from V and 5 from J, leaving 11 bases between them. The CDR3 spans 14 residues. Per the germline V gene, CDR1 is MNHNS and CDR2 is SASEGT. DNA of the CDR3: TGTGCCAGCAGACCGGGACAAGATAATTCACCCCTCCACTTT. Protein: CASRPGQDNSPLHF.

The rearrangement links TRBV5-1 to TRBJ1-4; TRBD1 might be the D (5 bases). V was cut by 3 bases and J by 3 bases, with 15 bases left in between. CDR1 is SGHRS, CDR2 YFSETQ, per germline. The CDR3 spans 16 residues. CDR3 nucleotide sequence: TGCGCCAGCAGCTCGGGGACTGTCGTGGCTAATGAAAAACTGTTTTTT. Translation: CASSSGTVVANEKLFF.

The chain has TRBV11-2 and TRBJ2-1; TRBD1 or TRBD2 may be the D gene (5 bases each). V lost 5 bases and J lost 13, with 18 bases in between. CDR1 is SGHAT, CDR2 FQNNGV, per germline. CDR3 length: 13 amino acids. CDR3 nucleotides: TGTGCCAGCAGCAAGGCGGGTCTCGGGGACCAGTTCTTC. This gives the protein CASSKAGLGDQFF.

As for this clone: At one end the junction does not follow the germline gene, possibly because of a read error. V gene TRBV18 combines with J gene TRBJ2-3; D is uncertain. Germline CDR1 reads KGHSH; CDR2 reads LQKENI. This CDR3 spans 13 amino acids. The CDR3 reads CASSPPSIDTQYF. The CDR3 DNA is TGTGCCAGCTCACCACCAAGCATAGATACGCAGTATTTT.

The chain has TRBV10-3 and TRBJ2-2; TRBD2 is a possible D gene (5 bases). The germline V and J ends were trimmed by 3 bases and 4 bases, with 15 bases remaining between them. CDR1 is ENHRY, CDR2 SYGVKD, per germline. This CDR3 is built from 16 residues. The CDR3 spells CAISDKGSGSTGELFF. CDR3 DNA: TGTGCCATCAGTGACAAAGGGAGTGGTTCCACCGGGGAGCTGTTTTTT.

The J gene is TRBJ1-3, the V gene TRBV11-2; unclear D gene. Germline CDR1 SGHAT, CDR2 FQNNGV. The CDR3 totals 15 residues. Trimming removed 6 bases from V and 0 bases from J, with 12 bases in between. The CDR3 reads CASRIMRDSGNTIYF. In nucleotides, the CDR3 is TGTGCCAGCAGGATCATGAGGGACTCTGGAAACACCATATATTTT.

For the CDR3, the DNA is TGTGCCAGCAGTTTATCTACAGGGGGGACCTACAATGAGCAGTTCTTC. The encoded protein is CASSLSTGGTYNEQFF. The rearrangement joins TRBV6-5 to TRBJ2-1; 8 bases fit TRBD1. The V gene's germline CDR1 is MNHEY and CDR2 SVGAGI. This CDR3 comprises 16 residues. J gave up 2 bases and V 4 bases, and 7 bases lay outside the gene matches.

The chain is built from TRBV5-1 and TRBJ2-6; D unresolved. In germline, CDR1 is SGHRS, CDR2 YFSETQ. The CDR3 sequence is 14 residues long. Trimming took 4 bases from V and 0 from J, leaving 5 bases between them. The DNA of the CDR3 is TGCGCCAGCAGCCCAATCTCTGGGGCCAACGTCCTGACTTTC. Translation gives CASSPISGANVLTF.

CDR3: CASSEQGTDTQYF. The DNA for the CDR3 is TGTGCCAGCAGCGAGCAAGGGACAGATACGCAGTATTTT. The chain recombines TRBV9 with TRBJ2-3; D uncertain. The CDR3 length is 13 residues. Germline V lookup: CDR1 SGDLS, CDR2 YYNGEE. Trimming took off 3 bases at V and 3 bases at J, with 8 bases between the two ends.

This rearrangement joins TRBV2 to TRBJ2-7; either TRBD1 or TRBD2 may supply D (5 bases each). In germline, CDR1 is SNHLY, CDR2 FYNNEI. The CDR3 is made up of 14 amino acids. V was shortened by 3 bases and J by 3 bases, with 12 bases between the two germline ends. CDR3 loop: CASSDRDRHYEQYF. The DNA for the CDR3 is TGTGCCAGCAGTGACCGGGACCGCCACTACGAGCAGTACTTC.

The chain couples TRBV29-1 to TRBJ1-1, with unresolved D. The CDR3 spans 10 residues. The V gene lost 4 bases and the J gene lost 10 bases, with 10 bases spanning the gap. Per germline, CDR1 SQVTM and CDR2 ANQGSEA. DNA for the CDR3: TGCAGCGTTGGGGCTCTGGGAGCTTTCTTT. Amino acid sequence: CSVGALGAFF.

The V and J genes are TRBV7-2 and TRBJ2-1; 11 nucleotides match TRBD2. Germline trimming cut 5 bases from V and 4 bases from J; bases unmatched to any gene: 7. Germline V gives CDR1 SGHTA, CDR2 FQGNSA. This CDR3 has 16 residues. The CDR3: CASSVTSGRRYNEQFF. In nucleotides, the CDR3 is TGTGCCAGCAGCGTAACTAGCGGGAGAAGGTACAATGAGCAGTTCTTC.

The chain couples TRBV6-1 to TRBJ2-2, with a tentative D call TRBD1 (8 bases). The ends were cut back, 5 bases at V and 3 bases at J, with 10 bases in the middle. The CDR3 loop spans 14 amino acids. Germline V gene lookup returns CDR1 MNHNS and CDR2 SASEGT. The CDR3 here is CASSTGGDTGELFF. The CDR3 nucleotides are TGTGCCAGCAGTACAGGGGGGGACACCGGGGAGCTGTTTTTT.

The chain links TRBV5-8 to TRBJ2-7; 7 bases fit TRBD1. Losses at the gene ends were 5 bases for V and 4 bases for J; bases not matched to a gene: 6. The CDR3 length is 13 residues. Germline CDR1 and CDR2: SGHTS and YDEGEE. The CDR3 spells CASSYPTGYEQYF. In DNA form, the CDR3 reads TGTGCCAGCAGTTACCCGACAGGGTACGAGCAGTACTTC.

This clone was detected only once. The rearrangement uses TRBV9 and TRBJ2-2, with 10 bases aligning to TRBD1. This CDR3 is built from 16 residues. Per germline, CDR1 SGDLS and CDR2 YYNGEE. The junction had 3 bases not matched to a gene; V was cut back by 4 bases and J by 0 bases. CDR3: CASSPGQGANTGELFF. CDR3 coding DNA: TGTGCCAGCAGCCCCGGACAGGGGGCGAACACCGGGGAGCTGTTTTTT.

The chain uses TRBV27 and TRBJ1-1; D is unresolved. Germline values: CDR1 MNHEY, CDR2 SMNVEV (reference sequence). V gave up 6 bases and J gave up 5 bases, with 13 bases separating them. The CDR3 has 13 residues. In DNA form, the CDR3 reads TGTGCCAGCAGCCGTTCCCCGGGGACTGAAGCTTTCTTT. Its protein is CASSRSPGTEAFF.

The rearrangement joins TRBV4-1 to TRBJ1-4, with D perhaps TRBD1 (5 bases). The CDR3 contains 16 residues. Germline CDR1 MGHRA, CDR2 YSYEKL. The V end was cut by 0 bases, the J end by 5 bases, with 13 bases between. The CDR3 is CASSQDPGTGNEKLFF. The DNA for the CDR3 is TGCGCCAGCAGCCAAGATCCAGGGACGGGGAATGAAAAACTGTTTTTT.

This clone was recorded only once. The V gene is TRBV4-1, the J gene TRBJ1-4; 7 nucleotides line up with TRBD1. Germline trimming cut 1 base from V and 5 bases from J; bases unmatched to any gene: 4. Germline V gene sequence: CDR1 MGHRA, CDR2 YSYEKL. CDR3 length equals 15 residues. CDR3 sequence: CASSQGTGQNEKLFF. CDR3 bases: TGCGCCAGCAGCCAAGGGACAGGCCAAAATGAAAAACTGTTTTTT.

The chain employs TRBV5-1 and TRBJ1-4; 7 nucleotides line up with TRBD1. This CDR3 comprises 15 residues. V was clipped by 3 bases and J by 8 bases; unmatched bases: 10. From germline, CDR1 is SGHRS and CDR2 YFSETQ. The CDR3: CASSSTGARDEKLFF. The CDR3 nucleotides are TGCGCCAGCAGCTCCACAGGGGCAAGGGACGAAAAACTGTTTTTT. Full variable domain (remainder filled in from reference TRBV5-1 and TRBJ1-4): KAGVTQTPRYLIKTRGQQVTLSCSPISGHRSVSWYQQTPGQGLQFLFEYFSETQRNKGNFPGRFSGRQFSNSRSEMNVSTLELGDSALYLCASSSTGARDEKLFFGSGTQLSVL.